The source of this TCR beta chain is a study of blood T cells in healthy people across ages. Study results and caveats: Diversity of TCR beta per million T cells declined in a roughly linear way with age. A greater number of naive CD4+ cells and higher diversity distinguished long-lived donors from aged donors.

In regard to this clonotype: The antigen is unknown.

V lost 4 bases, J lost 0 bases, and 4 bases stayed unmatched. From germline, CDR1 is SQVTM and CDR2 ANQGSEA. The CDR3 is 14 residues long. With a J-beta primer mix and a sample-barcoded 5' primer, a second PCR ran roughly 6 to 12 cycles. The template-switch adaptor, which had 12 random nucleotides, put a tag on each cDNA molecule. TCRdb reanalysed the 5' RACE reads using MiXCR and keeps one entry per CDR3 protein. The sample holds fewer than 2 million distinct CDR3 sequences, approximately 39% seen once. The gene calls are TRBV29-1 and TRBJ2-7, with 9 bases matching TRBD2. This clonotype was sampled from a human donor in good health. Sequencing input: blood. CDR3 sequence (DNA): TGCAGCGTTGGGGTGCGGGGGGGCTCCTACGAGCAGTACTTC. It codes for CSVGVRGGSYEQYF.